This T cell receptor (beta chain) originates from a study of shared clonotypes between healthy human individuals (dated by TCRdb to 2018 to 2021). Notes on the research overall: A couple of women and a few men aged 18 to 49 years were included in the cohort. For each donor, CD4 naive and CD4 memory were each given three plates, CD8 naive was given two plates, and CD8 memory was given one plate. The study deeply sequenced blood TCR repertoires of about 5 healthy adults to estimate repertoire size and the extent of clonotype sharing between individuals. To increase sequencing depth and limit assay-specific biases, different laboratories used diverse techniques to prepare libraries and sequence TCR repertoires. Leukapheresis yielded between about 0.9 and 8.9 billion PBMCs per donor. The research as a whole found: Across a handful of donors, approximately 5% of naive CD4, roughly 3.3% of naive CD8, 2.3% of memory CD4, and around 0.4% of memory CD8 clonotypes were shared. Compared with non-shared clonotypes, clonotypes shared by all four sorted-subset donors had higher generation probabilities. Based on pairwise subsampling, the degree of clonotype sharing among donors was expected to be affected by sequencing depth. Incomplete sequencing was indicated by rarefaction of sorted-subset datasets, despite the large sequencing depth. Because the study included only a small number of donors, the genetic and exposure-history diversity represented was limited. Only blood was sampled, and tissue TCR repertoires likely differ from those in blood. Larger estimated clonotype richness was generally found for naive subsets than for memory subsets.

For the CD8 naive samples, CD45RO-negative cells were positively selected for CCR7, yielding a CD45RA+CCR7+ population from which TemRA cells were excluded. Healthy HIV-negative adults with no recently reported acute infections or vaccinations were included as donors. Every donor was a Caucasian adult residing in Nashville, Tennessee, USA. Blood was obtained by leukapheresis, after which PBMCs were separated by Ficoll-Histopaque density gradient centrifugation and cryopreserved in liquid nitrogen vapor phase. Analytical flow cytometry was used to check the purity and quantity of every magnetically sorted T cell population. Genomic DNA was isolated from each sorted fraction and quantified by UV absorbance on a Nanodrop 2000c. The junction carries 12 bases between V and J, which are trimmed by 2 bases and 8 bases respectively. CDR1 is given as MNHEY and CDR2 as SMNVEV, both from the germline V gene (reference sequence). There are 13 amino acids in the CDR3, from cysteine to phenylalanine inclusive. Kept here is only the CDR3 DNA, which spans 39 bases and is read in frame from base 1.

Turning to this clone: Its antigen specificity is not known. Qualities for individual bases were not recorded, and no much larger clone is one base off.

Using the deep immunoSEQ assay, TCR CDR3 regions were amplified from genomic DNA by multiplex PCR. For each cell subset, the extracted genomic DNA was distributed evenly across all wells of several immunoSEQ 96-well plates, and each plate served as one replicate. For sorted subsets, 200 to 250 ng of genomic DNA, equivalent to some 33,000 T cell genomes, went into each replicate PCR. Purified libraries were measured with a Qubit 3.0 fluorometer, size-checked on a Bioanalyzer 2100, and measured again with the KAPA Library Quantification kit. Every immunoSEQ 96-well plate was sequenced on a separate single-read 150-cycle Illumina NextSeq 550 flow cell. On the study's bioinformatics: Because the immunoSEQ output held only junctional sequences and lacked quality scores, the filtering could not match the filtering applied to full-length reads. To assign V/J genes and CDR3, sequences were annotated using PyIR, a Python wrapper for IgBLAST v1.9, with IMGT germline references. Any read was removed if the V/J assignment was weak (E-value above 1e-6), the CDR3 was missing, or the read contained stop codons, out-of-frame junctions, or ambiguous translated residues. A V3J clonotype was defined by an identical inferred V gene, J gene, and CDR3 amino acid sequence. To compute the percentage overlap between repertoires, the number of shared unique clonotypes was divided by the size of the smaller repertoire. RTK rarefaction, the Chao1 estimator, and Recon v2.1 estimates of unobserved clonotypes were used to assess repertoire richness. OLGA was used to compute generation probabilities for all TCRbeta clonotypes that the gDNA method yielded from a few donors. The clones in this table, taken by TCRdb from immuneACCESS, are in-frame only. Not every clone is retained; where verified, under half of the shortfall comes from an unresolved V gene, and the cause of the rest is unknown. V, J and clone size derive from that table, while D and trimming were established from the DNA sequence. This sample comprises millions of clones, about 95% of them detected only once. 0.85% to 1.2% of the sample is held by the ten biggest clonotypes.

This receptor was identified in a man aged 18 to 29 in good health. The sequence is built from TRBV27 and TRBJ1-2, with a weak D call of TRBD1 (6 bases match). Sequencing input: naive CD8+ T cells sorted from blood. The cell subset or site label, as the study defines it: CD45RA+CCR7+. The DNA is TGTGCCAGCAGTTTAATCGGGGGCGCGGGCTACACCTTC. The translation is CASSLIGGAGYTF.